What follows is one TCR beta chain and its context. Its cognate antigen is unknown. The data belong to a study of shared clonotypes between healthy human individuals. Sequencing used immunoSEQ multiplex PCR; TCRdb keeps in-frame clones, though not all of them. The data contain approximately 500,000 clones, 90% to 97% of them singletons. Study-level points and caveats: Against clonotypes common to all four donors, non-shared ones had lower generation probabilities. On the whole, naive subsets had larger estimated richness than memory subsets had.

Researchers partitioned CD4+ cells into CD45RA+ naive and CD45RA-negative memory subsets. The CDR3 consists of 17 residues. The junction had 10 bases not matched to a gene; V was cut back by 3 bases and J by 5 bases. Material for sequencing was naive CD4+ T cells sorted from blood. Specified subset: CD45RA+ positively selected. The receptor comes from a woman in her 30s in good health. The chain couples TRBV23-1 to TRBJ2-2, with 9 bases matching TRBD2. TRBV23-1 carries the ORF label, with uncertain function. As DNA, the CDR3 is TGCGCCAGCAGTCAGCAGACTAGCGGAGGGGGAACCGGGGAGCTGTTTTTT. Translated: CASSQQTSGGGTGELFF.